This entry lists 20 T cell receptor beta chains sequenced from one sample in a study of cytomegalovirus exposure and HLA in healthy donors. Measured with immunoSEQ multiplex PCR; TCRdb has only the in-frame clones, and not every one. The sample lists 150,000 or so clones, 75% to 90% seen once, with around 6% in the top ten. Sequencing input: PBMCs. Receptor source: a woman in her twenties or thirties in good health and CMV-seropositive.

The CDR3 sequence: CASSEKTGGAGENQPQHF. CDR3 nucleotide sequence: TGTGCCAGCAGTGAAAAGACAGGGGGCGCGGGTGAGAATCAGCCCCAGCATTTT. This sequence joins TRBV6-4 and TRBJ1-5, with 10 bases matching TRBD1. There are 18 residues in the CDR3. Trimming took 3 bases from V and 4 from J; bases not matched to a gene: 12. CDR1 and CDR2 (germline): MRHNA, SNTAGT.

V is TRBV7-4 and J is TRBJ1-5, with a tentative D call TRBD1 (5 bases). Germline-derived CDR1 and CDR2 are SGHVT and SQSDAQ. CDR3 length equals 16 residues. V was pared by 11 bases and J by 1 base, with 21 bases between. The CDR3 sequence: CAFPPPGGGSNQPQHF. The CDR3 nucleotides read TGTGCCTTCCCCCCCCCGGGGGGAGGCAGCAATCAGCCCCAGCATTTT. The full variable domain, with the rest looked up from reference TRBV7-4 and TRBJ1-5, is GAGVSQSPRYKVAKRGRDVALRCDSISGHVTLYWYRQTLGQGSEVLTYSQSDAQRDKSGRPSGRFSAERPERSVSTLKIQRTEQGDSAVYLCAFPPPGGGSNQPQHFGDGTRLSIL.

The gene calls are TRBV9 and TRBJ2-1; 8 bases align to TRBD2. The junction had 12 bases not matched to a gene; V was cut back by 1 base and J by 9 bases. The CDR3 length is 16 residues. Germline V gene lookup returns CDR1 SGDLS and CDR2 YYNGEE. For the CDR3, the DNA is TGTGCCAGCAGCGTAAATGTCCGGGAGGGCCGAAGTGAGCAGTTCTTC. Its protein is CASSVNVREGRSEQFF. Supplemented by reference TRBV9 and TRBJ2-1, the full variable domain reads DSGVTQTPKHLITATGQRVTLRCSPRSGDLSVYWYQQSLDQGLQFLIQYYNGEERAKGNILERFSAQQFPDLHSELNLSSLELGDSALYFCASSVNVREGRSEQFFGPGTRLTVL.

The rearrangement uses TRBV7-8 and TRBJ1-4, with 8 bases identical to TRBD1. V lost 5 bases to trimming and J lost 7 bases; unmatched junction nucleotides: 6. The CDR3 runs to 14 residues. Germline lookup yields CDR1 SGHVS and CDR2 FQNEAQ. The CDR3 DNA reads as TGTGCCAGCAGCGGGCAGGGGGCAGGTGAAAAACTGTTTTTT. Amino acids: CASSGQGAGEKLFF. The full variable domain, in which reference TRBV7-8 and TRBJ1-4 provide the parts outside the CDR3, is GAGVSQSPRYKVAKRGQDVALRCDPISGHVSLFWYQQALGQGPEFLTYFQNEAQLDKSGLPSDRFFAERPEGSVSTLKIQRTQQEDSAVYLCASSGQGAGEKLFFGSGTQLSVL.

This sequence joins TRBV28 and TRBJ2-7, with TRBD1 identical over 8 bases. The germline gives CDR1 MDHEN, CDR2 SYDVKM. The CDR3 consists of 16 residues. J lost 6 bases, V lost 5 bases, and 15 bases had no gene match. CDR3 region: CASSPGRGRGLGEQYF. The CDR3 coding sequence is TGTGCCAGCAGTCCCGGAAGGGGCAGGGGGCTCGGCGAGCAGTACTTC. Together with reference TRBV28 and TRBJ2-7, the CDR3 gives the full variable domain: DVKVTQSSRYLVKRTGEKVFLECVQDMDHENMFWYRQDPGLGLRLIYFSYDVKMKEKGDIPEGYSVSREKKERFSLILESASTNQTSMYLCASSPGRGRGLGEQYFGPGTRLTVT.

The V and J genes are TRBV5-5 and TRBJ1-4; D is possibly TRBD1 (6 bases). Trimming removed 3 bases at V and 0 bases at J, with 12 bases between. Germline-derived CDR1 and CDR2 are SGHKS and YYEKEE (reference sequence). The CDR3 is 16 residues long. The CDR3 loop is CASSSGTSATNEKLFF. The CDR3, as DNA: TGTGCCAGCAGCTCCGGGACAAGTGCAACTAATGAAAAACTGTTTTTT.

This chain uses TRBV28 with TRBJ2-7, with a tentative D call TRBD1 (6 bases). The CDR3 spans 16 residues. The V gene lost 5 bases and the J gene lost 0 bases, with 17 bases spanning the gap. Germline V gene sequence: CDR1 MDHEN, CDR2 SYDVKM. CDR3 bases: TGTGCCAGCAGTCCTACCCCCGGACAGCGCTCCTACGAGCAGTACTTC. Amino acid sequence: CASSPTPGQRSYEQYF.

This clone was seen a single time. This chain connects TRBV27 to TRBJ1-2, with a tentative D call TRBD1 (6 bases). V was clipped by 4 bases and J by 7 bases, with 19 bases between them. The V gene's germline CDR1 is MNHEY and CDR2 SMNVEV (reference sequence). The CDR3 covers 15 residues. CDR3 nucleotides: TGTGCCAGCAGTTCGCCCCTAAGCGGCAGGGGTGGCTACACCTTC. Translating it yields CASSSPLSGRGGYTF.

V is TRBV1 and J is TRBJ1-2. TRBV1 is tagged as a pseudogene. The CDR3 spans 16 residues. Here the CDR3 DNA reads TGCACCAGCAGCCAAGAGGGGAGCCGGGAGGACTATGGCTACACCTTC. It specifies CTSSQEGSREDYGYTF.

V and J are TRBV28 and TRBJ1-5; D is unresolved. V was shortened by 7 bases and J by 0 bases, with 16 bases between the two germline ends. Germline loops: CDR1 MDHEN, CDR2 SYDVKM. This CDR3 is built from 16 residues. The CDR3 region is CASIQDRGYSNQPQHF. CDR3 DNA: TGTGCCAGCATCCAAGACCGGGGATATAGCAATCAGCCCCAGCATTTT.

The chain employs TRBV6-5 and TRBJ1-1; no definite D call. CDR3 size: 15 residues. V dropped 0 bases and J dropped 4 bases, with 12 bases sitting between them. CDR1 is MNHEY, CDR2 SVGAGI, per germline. The chain's CDR3 is CASSYSPRGSTEAFF. CDR3 bases: TGTGCCAGCAGTTACTCCCCGCGGGGAAGCACTGAAGCTTTCTTT.

The chain is built from TRBV2 and TRBJ1-5; the match to TRBD1 covers 8 bases. The germline CDR1 and CDR2 sequences are SNHLY and FYNNEI. V lost 6 bases, J lost 4 bases, and 11 bases stayed unmatched. The CDR3 totals 16 residues. Here the CDR3 reads CASRPGAGGKNQPQHF. The CDR3 DNA reads TGTGCCAGCAGACCCGGGGCAGGGGGCAAGAATCAGCCCCAGCATTTT.

This clone was detected once. The rearrangement joins TRBV18 to TRBJ1-5; a weak D match, TRBD1 (6 bases). CDR3 size: 15 residues. Between the trimmed V and J ends, which lost 2 bases and 0 bases, there was a span of 8 bases. CDR1 is KGHSH, CDR2 LQKENI, per germline. The CDR3 here is CASSPGQNSNQPQHF. The CDR3 DNA reads TGTGCCAGCTCACCAGGACAGAATAGCAATCAGCCCCAGCATTTT. Using reference TRBV18 and TRBJ1-5 for the parts outside the CDR3, the full variable domain is NAGVMQNPRHLVRRRGQEARLRCSPMKGHSHVYWYRQLPEEGLKFMVYLQKENIIDESGMPKERFSAEFPKEGPSILRIQQVVRGDSAAYFCASSPGQNSNQPQHFGDGTRLSIL.

This chain connects TRBV2 to TRBJ1-1, with TRBD1 identical over 9 bases. The CDR3 extends over 13 amino acids. Germline V gene data show CDR1 as SNHLY and CDR2 as FYNNEI. Trimming cost V 7 bases and J 6 bases; bases outside gene matches: 6. CDR3 amino acids: CASMRTGDPEAFF. CDR3 DNA: TGTGCCAGCATGCGGACAGGGGACCCTGAAGCTTTCTTT. Complete variable domain (other parts from reference TRBV2 and TRBJ1-1): EPEVTQTPSHQVTQMGQEVILRCVPISNHLYFYWYRQILGQKVEFLVSFYNNEISEKSEIFDDQFSVERPDGSNFTLKIRSTKLEDSAMYFCASMRTGDPEAFFGQGTRLTVV.

This chain uses TRBV9 with TRBJ2-1, with TRBD2 matching over 10 bases. V was pared by 0 bases and J by 4 bases, with 1 base of the junction left unmatched. The CDR3 consists of 15 residues. The germline CDR1 and CDR2 sequences are SGDLS and YYNGEE. CDR3 DNA: TGTGCCAGCAGCGTAGATAGCGGGAGGTACAATGAGCAGTTCTTC. Its protein product is CASSVDSGRYNEQFF.

CDR3 coding DNA: TGTGCCAGCAGCTTGGAACCTAGTAATGGGAATGAGCAGTTCTTC. This codes for CASSLEPSNGNEQFF. The rearrangement joins TRBV5-6 to TRBJ2-1; no definite D call. V was trimmed by 0 bases and J by 7 bases, leaving 14 bases between them. Germline V CDR1 and CDR2: SGHDT, YYEEEE. The CDR3 runs 15 residues.

The chain joins TRBV2 to TRBJ1-1, with 11 bases lining up with TRBD1. V lost 5 bases to trimming and J lost 5 bases; unmatched junction nucleotides: 10. The CDR3 has 16 residues. CDR1 is SNHLY, CDR2 FYNNEI, per germline. In DNA, the CDR3 is TGTGCCAGCAGTCCATTCGGACAGGGGGCGATGACTGAAGCTTTCTTT. Translated: CASSPFGQGAMTEAFF.

The chain has TRBV18 and TRBJ2-1; D unresolved. The V gene's germline CDR1 is KGHSH and CDR2 LQKENI. With 4 bases removed from V and 0 bases from J, the gap between germline ends came to 10 bases. This CDR3 comprises 15 residues. Here the CDR3 DNA reads TGTGCCAGCTCACAAAGAGAGAGCTCCTACAATGAGCAGTTCTTC. Protein product: CASSQRESSYNEQFF.

DNA of the CDR3: TGCGCCAGCAGCTTGGAGACATATTATGGCTACACCTTC. It specifies CASSLETYYGYTF. The V call is TRBV5-1, the J call TRBJ1-2; D call uncertain. Per the germline V gene, CDR1 is SGHRS and CDR2 is YFSETQ. The CDR3 runs to 13 residues. V was shortened by 0 bases and J by 5 bases, with 8 bases between the two germline ends.

The chain uses TRBV7-8 and TRBJ1-5, with unresolved D. This CDR3 contains 14 residues. V was pared by 2 bases and J by 1 base, with 6 bases between. CDR1 is SGHVS and CDR2 is FQNEAQ in the germline V gene. DNA of the CDR3: TGTGCCAGCAGCTTAATCTCGAGCAATCAGCCCCAGCATTTT. Translation: CASSLISSNQPQHF.